These 19 T cell receptor beta chains came from one sample sequenced in a study of human T cells and chemical hapten exposure. Total RNA was isolated from unfractionated whole blood. MiXCR was run by TCRdb on the 5' RACE reads, yielding one entry per CDR3 protein. This sample has 120,000 to 150,000 distinct CDR3 sequences; around 4.4% occur once, and the top ten carry roughly 1.4%. Source of these receptors: a female donor in good health.

The sample holds many counts of this clonotype. This chain uses TRBV5-1 with TRBJ2-2, with 7 bases matching TRBD1. Germline V gives CDR1 SGHRS, CDR2 YFSETQ. The CDR3 runs 17 residues. Trimming at V came to 2 bases and at J to 1 base, leaving 8 bases not matched to a gene. The CDR3 loop is CASSLQGTTGNTGELFF. The CDR3, as DNA: TGCGCCAGCAGCTTACAGGGGACGACAGGGAACACCGGGGAGCTGTTTTTT.

The table lists this clonotype with many counts. This chain connects TRBV15 to TRBJ2-2; 7 bases are shared with TRBD2. The CDR3 loop spans 16 amino acids. The V gene's germline CDR1 is LNHNV and CDR2 YYDKDF (reference sequence). The V gene end was trimmed by 3 bases and the J gene end by 6 bases; junction bases not matched to a gene: 10. The CDR3 is CATSSAAGDSAGELFF. In nucleotides, the CDR3 is TGTGCCACCAGCAGTGCCGCGGGGGATTCGGCCGGGGAGCTGTTTTTT. Combining the CDR3 with reference TRBV15 and TRBJ2-2 gives the whole variable domain DAMVIQNPRYQVTQFGKPVTLSCSQTLNHNVMYWYQQKSSQAPKLLFHYYDKDFNNEADTPDNFQSRRPNTSFCFLDIRSPGLGDTAMYLCATSSAAGDSAGELFFGEGSRLTVL.

This clonotype was seen repeatedly, ten times or more. The chain uses TRBV25-1 and TRBJ2-2; 8 bases map to TRBD1. The V segment lost 2 bases and the J segment 3 bases; nucleotides outside the gene matches: 2. CDR3 length equals 15 residues. Germline CDR1 is MGHDK and CDR2 is SYGVNS. The DNA for the CDR3 is TGTGCCAGCAGTGAAGACAGGGGATACACCGGGGAGCTGTTTTTT. Encoded protein: CASSEDRGYTGELFF.

This clonotype was recorded many times. The rearrangement joins TRBV11-2 to TRBJ2-3, with a weak D call TRBD2 (6 bases). The CDR3 is 13 residues long. The V gene lost 5 bases and the J gene lost 11 bases, with 17 bases spanning the gap. CDR1 and CDR2 from the germline V gene are SGHAT and FQNNGV. The CDR3: CASSPGTARGQYF. Here the CDR3 DNA reads TGTGCCAGCAGCCCCGGGACTGCGAGAGGGCAGTATTTT.

This rearrangement joins TRBV7-9 to TRBJ2-3; the match to TRBD2 covers 9 bases. Looked up from germline, CDR1 is SEHNR and CDR2 is FQNEAQ (reference sequence). With 1 base clipped from V and 2 bases from J, the junction kept 1 base outside the gene matches. The CDR3 sequence is 15 residues long. The CDR3 region is CASSLVAGDTDTQYF. CDR3 bases: TGTGCCAGCAGCTTAGTAGCGGGAGACACAGATACGCAGTATTTT.

This clonotype was counted at least ten times. The chain's CDR3 is CASIPRRGGPYNSPLHF. CDR3 coding DNA: TGTGCCAGCATCCCCCGGAGAGGGGGGCCCTATAATTCACCCCTCCACTTT. V gene TRBV21-1 combines with J gene TRBJ1-6; TRBD1 is the table's D call and was not checked against the DNA. TRBV21-1 is marked as a pseudogene. The CDR3 contains 17 residues.

This clonotype was picked up many times. The chain's CDR3 is CASSYVAAGRSEQYF. The CDR3 DNA reads TGTGCCAGCAGTTACGTGGCGGCAGGCCGAAGCGAGCAGTACTTC. The chain recombines TRBV6-5 with TRBJ2-7; D gene unclear. With 2 bases removed from V and 6 bases from J, the gap between germline ends came to 17 bases. CDR1 is MNHEY and CDR2 is SVGAGI in the germline V gene. This CDR3 is 15 amino acids long.

This clonotype was counted many times. The CDR3 DNA is TGTGCCAGCAGCTTAATTTCTGGAGATACGCAGTATTTT. This encodes CASSLISGDTQYF. The chain uses TRBV7-3 and TRBJ2-3; the D is unclear. The CDR3 length is 13 residues. V was trimmed by 1 base and J by 5 bases, leaving 7 bases between them. Germline CDR1 and CDR2: SGHTA and FQGTGA. The whole variable domain, remainder taken from reference TRBV7-3 and TRBJ2-3, is GAGVSQTPSNKVTEKGKYVELRCDPISGHTALYWYRQSLGQGPEFLIYFQGTGAADDSGLPNDRFFAVRPEGSVSTLKIQRTERGDSAVYLCASSLISGDTQYFGPGTRLTVL.

V and J are TRBV2 and TRBJ1-5; no reliable D call. Trimming removed 2 bases at V and 1 base at J, with 6 bases between. Germline CDR1 SNHLY, CDR2 FYNNEI. The CDR3 is 14 residues long. CDR3 sequence reads: CASSEWVSNQPQHF. The CDR3 nucleotides are TGTGCCAGCAGTGAATGGGTGAGCAATCAGCCCCAGCATTTT.

This clonotype was observed many times. The V and J genes are TRBV19 and TRBJ2-5; D remains unclear. This CDR3 is built from 11 residues. CDR1 LNHDA and CDR2 SQIVND come from the germline V gene (reference sequence). The V end was cut by 3 bases, the J end by 5 bases, with 4 bases between. CDR3 residues: CASSMGETQYF. The CDR3 bases are TGTGCCAGTAGTATGGGGGAGACCCAGTACTTC.

The sample holds many counts of this clonotype. The V gene is TRBV29-1, the J gene TRBJ1-2; 11 bases match TRBD1. The CDR3 spans 12 residues. V was pared by 6 bases and J by 5 bases, with 2 bases of the junction left unmatched. Germline CDR1 is SQVTM and CDR2 is ANQGSEA. This chain's CDR3 is CSVGQGEYGYTF. The DNA of the CDR3 is TGCAGCGTGGGACAGGGGGAGTATGGCTACACCTTC.

This clonotype was recorded many times. The chain has TRBV7-2 and TRBJ2-4; the match to TRBD1 covers 8 bases. J lost 2 bases, V lost 5 bases, and 8 bases had no gene match. Germline V CDR1 and CDR2: SGHTA, FQGNSA. The CDR3 sequence is 16 residues long. The CDR3 region is CASSLRTGRSKNIQYF. As DNA, the CDR3 is TGTGCCAGCAGCCTACGGACAGGGCGATCCAAAAACATTCAGTACTTC.

In its sample, this clonotype was seen a few times. The V call is TRBV28, the J call TRBJ2-7; D could derive from TRBD1 or TRBD2 (5 bases each). The ends were cut back, 6 bases at V and 2 bases at J, with 17 bases in the middle. CDR3 length equals 15 residues. Germline V lookup: CDR1 MDHEN, CDR2 SYDVKM. CDR3 nucleotide sequence: TGTGCCAGCAGCCCAACCGGGACGGGAACCTACGAGCAGTACTTC. This codes for CASSPTGTGTYEQYF. The whole variable domain, filled in from reference TRBV28 and TRBJ2-7, reads DVKVTQSSRYLVKRTGEKVFLECVQDMDHENMFWYRQDPGLGLRLIYFSYDVKMKEKGDIPEGYSVSREKKERFSLILESASTNQTSMYLCASSPTGTGTYEQYFGPGTRLTVT.

Ten or more counts support this clonotype. The chain combines TRBV7-2 with TRBJ2-1; D is possibly TRBD2 (7 bases). Between the trimmed V and J ends, which lost 0 bases and 3 bases, there was a span of 9 bases. The CDR3 has 15 amino acids. Germline values: CDR1 SGHTA, CDR2 FQGNSA. Written as DNA, the CDR3 is TGTGCCAGCAGCTTAGCGGGGGGGCACTACAATGAGCAGTTCTTC. It specifies CASSLAGGHYNEQFF.

This clonotype was counted many times. The genes are TRBV7-9 and TRBJ1-1, with a tentative D call TRBD1 (5 bases). CDR1 is SEHNR, CDR2 FQNEAQ, per germline (reference sequence). Trimming removed 1 base from V and 5 bases from J, with 14 bases in between. CDR3 size: 15 residues. In DNA form, the CDR3 reads TGTGCCAGCAGCTTAGTTACAGGAACGGGGACTGAAGCTTTCTTT. Its translation: CASSLVTGTGTEAFF. The full variable domain, in which reference TRBV7-9 and TRBJ1-1 provide the parts outside the CDR3, is DTGVSQNPRHKITKRGQNVTFRCDPISEHNRLYWYRQTLGQGPEFLTYFQNEAQLEKSRLLSDRFSAERPKGSFSTLEIQRTEQGDSAMYLCASSLVTGTGTEAFFGQGTRLTVV.

V usage is TRBV7-2 and J usage is TRBJ2-3; 11 bases line up with TRBD2. V gave up 2 bases and J gave up 7 bases; unmatched junction bases: 11. Germline V gene sequence: CDR1 SGHTA, CDR2 FQGNSA. This CDR3 contains 17 residues. The CDR3 here is CASSLTMTSGALNTQYF. The CDR3 DNA follows: TGTGCCAGCAGCTTAACCATGACTAGCGGGGCGCTGAATACGCAGTATTTT.

This clonotype was observed at least ten times. The rearrangement uses TRBV14 and TRBJ1-5; 9 bases fit TRBD1. Germline CDR1 and CDR2: SGHDN and FVKESK. Germline trimming cut 3 bases from V and 3 bases from J; bases unmatched to any gene: 6. The CDR3 has 16 amino acids. CDR3 in DNA: TGTGCCAGCAGCCAGGGAGGACAGGGGCACAATCAGCCCCAGCATTTT. It translates to CASSQGGQGHNQPQHF.

This clonotype was detected ten times or more. The CDR3 here is CASSPIGSGVIYNEQFF. CDR3 sequence (DNA): TGTGCCAGCAGCCCTATAGGTAGCGGGGTAATCTACAATGAGCAGTTCTTC. V is TRBV14 and J is TRBJ2-1, with 8 bases that match TRBD2. From germline, CDR1 is SGHDN and CDR2 FVKESK. With 4 bases clipped from V and 3 bases from J, the junction kept 11 bases outside the gene matches. The CDR3 is made up of 17 amino acids.

The sample holds many counts of this clonotype. A much larger clone sits a single nucleotide away, making a read error possible. The rearrangement uses TRBV20-1 and TRBJ2-7; tentatively, D is TRBD2 (7 bases). Trimming removed 3 bases at V and 5 bases at J, with 14 bases between. The CDR3 is 13 amino acids. Looked up from germline, CDR1 is DFQATT and CDR2 is SNEGSKA (reference sequence). This chain's CDR3 is CSARGGREDEQYF. The CDR3 DNA is TGCAGTGCTAGGGGGGGGCGGGAAGACGAGCAGTACTTC.